This record concerns one T cell receptor (beta chain) sequence. This record belongs to a study of blood T cell repertoires in COVID-19. The germline CDR1 and CDR2 sequences are KGHSH and LQKENI. Trimming removed 6 bases from V and 6 bases from J, with 15 bases in between. The CDR3 runs 14 residues. Per the original methods: Reference gene primer amplification yielded estimated nucleated cell counts. The protocol was immunoSEQ multiplex PCR, while the TCRdb copy is restricted to in-frame clones and leaves out a portion. The V and J calls and clone size were taken over from that table, and D and trimming were inferred from the DNA. The sample holds 200,000 to 300,000 clones, roughly 91% seen once.

The sample comprised PBMCs or T cells enriched from blood (not recorded which). The chain is built from TRBV18 and TRBJ2-1; D may be TRBD1 (6 bases). The clonotype comes from a woman between 25 and 40 years old with acute COVID-19. The CDR3 here is CASSYRGFANEQFF. CDR3 nucleotide sequence: TGTGCCAGCTCTTATAGGGGGTTTGCCAATGAGCAGTTCTTC.